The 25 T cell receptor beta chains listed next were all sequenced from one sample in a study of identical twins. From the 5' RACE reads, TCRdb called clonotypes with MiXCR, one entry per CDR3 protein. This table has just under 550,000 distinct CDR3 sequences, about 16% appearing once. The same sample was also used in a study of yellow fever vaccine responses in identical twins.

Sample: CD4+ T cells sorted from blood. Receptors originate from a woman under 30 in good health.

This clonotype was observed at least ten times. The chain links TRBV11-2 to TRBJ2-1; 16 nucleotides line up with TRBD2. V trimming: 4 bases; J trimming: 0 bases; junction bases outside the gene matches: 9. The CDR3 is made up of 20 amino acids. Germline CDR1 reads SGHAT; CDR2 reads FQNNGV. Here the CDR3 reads CASSSKGLAGGRSSYNEQFF. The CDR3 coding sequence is TGTGCCAGCAGCTCGAAGGGACTAGCGGGGGGGAGGAGCTCCTACAATGAGCAGTTCTTC.

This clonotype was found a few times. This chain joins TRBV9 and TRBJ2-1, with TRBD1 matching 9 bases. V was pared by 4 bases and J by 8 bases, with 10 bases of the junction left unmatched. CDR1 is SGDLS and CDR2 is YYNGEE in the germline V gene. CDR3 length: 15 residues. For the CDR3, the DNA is TGTGCCAGCAGCCCTCGGACAGGGGAAATCCATGAGCAGTTCTTC. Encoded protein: CASSPRTGEIHEQFF.

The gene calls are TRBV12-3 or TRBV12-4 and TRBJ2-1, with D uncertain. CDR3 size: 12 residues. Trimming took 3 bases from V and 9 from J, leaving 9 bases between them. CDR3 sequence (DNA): TGTGCCAGCAGTTTTGTTTCAGTTGAGCAGTTCTTC. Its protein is CASSFVSVEQFF.

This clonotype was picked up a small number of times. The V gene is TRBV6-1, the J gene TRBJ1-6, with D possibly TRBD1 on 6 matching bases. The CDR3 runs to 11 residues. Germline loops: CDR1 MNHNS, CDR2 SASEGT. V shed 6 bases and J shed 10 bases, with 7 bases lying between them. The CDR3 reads CASRRGSPLHF. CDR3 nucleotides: TGTGCCAGCAGGAGGGGGTCACCCCTCCACTTT.

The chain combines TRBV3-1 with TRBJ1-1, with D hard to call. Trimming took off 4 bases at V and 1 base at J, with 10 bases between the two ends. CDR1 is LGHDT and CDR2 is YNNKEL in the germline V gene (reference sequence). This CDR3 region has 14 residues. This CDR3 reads CASSPSTGNTEAFF. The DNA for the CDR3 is TGTGCCAGCAGCCCCAGCACCGGGAACACTGAAGCTTTCTTT. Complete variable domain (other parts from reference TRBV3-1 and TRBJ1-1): DTAVSQTPKYLVTQMGNDKSIKCEQNLGHDTMYWYKQDSKKFLKIMFSYNNKELIINETVPNRFSPKSPDKAHLNLHINSLELGDSAVYFCASSPSTGNTEAFFGQGTRLTVV.

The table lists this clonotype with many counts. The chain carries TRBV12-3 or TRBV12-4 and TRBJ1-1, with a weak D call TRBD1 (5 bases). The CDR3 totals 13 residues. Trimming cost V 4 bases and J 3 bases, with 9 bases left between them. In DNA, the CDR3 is TGTGCCAGCAGTTCGGGGGAATACACTGAAGCTTTCTTT. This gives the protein CASSSGEYTEAFF.

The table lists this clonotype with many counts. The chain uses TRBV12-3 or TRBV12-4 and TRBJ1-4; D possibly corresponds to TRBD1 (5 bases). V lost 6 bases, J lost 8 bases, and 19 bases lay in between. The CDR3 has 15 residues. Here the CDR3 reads CASSPPGPRHEKLFF. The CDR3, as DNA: TGTGCCAGCAGCCCACCGGGACCCCGGCACGAAAAACTGTTTTTT.

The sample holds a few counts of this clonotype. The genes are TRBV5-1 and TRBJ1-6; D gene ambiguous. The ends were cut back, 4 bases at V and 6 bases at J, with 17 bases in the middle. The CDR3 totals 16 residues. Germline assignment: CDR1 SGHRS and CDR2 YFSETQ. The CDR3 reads CASSPSRHAANSPLHF. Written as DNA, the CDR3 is TGCGCCAGCAGCCCGTCGCGACATGCGGCTAATTCACCCCTCCACTTT.

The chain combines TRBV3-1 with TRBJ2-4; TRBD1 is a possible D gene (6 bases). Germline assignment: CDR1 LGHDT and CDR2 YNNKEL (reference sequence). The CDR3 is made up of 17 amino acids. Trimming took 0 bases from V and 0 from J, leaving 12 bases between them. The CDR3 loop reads CASSQDWGTIAKNIQYF. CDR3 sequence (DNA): TGTGCCAGCAGCCAAGATTGGGGGACAATAGCCAAAAACATTCAGTACTTC. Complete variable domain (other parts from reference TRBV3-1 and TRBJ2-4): DTAVSQTPKYLVTQMGNDKSIKCEQNLGHDTMYWYKQDSKKFLKIMFSYNNKELIINETVPNRFSPKSPDKAHLNLHINSLELGDSAVYFCASSQDWGTIAKNIQYFGAGTRLSVL.

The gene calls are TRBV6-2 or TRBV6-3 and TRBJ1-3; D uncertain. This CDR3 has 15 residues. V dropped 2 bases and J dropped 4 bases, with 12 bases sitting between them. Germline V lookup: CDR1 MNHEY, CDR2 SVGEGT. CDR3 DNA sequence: TGTGCCAGCAGTTACGCCCAGACAAGCGGAAACACCATATATTTT. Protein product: CASSYAQTSGNTIYF.

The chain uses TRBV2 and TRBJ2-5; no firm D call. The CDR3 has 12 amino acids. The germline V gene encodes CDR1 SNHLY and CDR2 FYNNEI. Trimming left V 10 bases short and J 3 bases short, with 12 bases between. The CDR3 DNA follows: TGTGCCACCGGACGGCGAGAAGAGACCCAGTACTTC. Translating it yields CATGRREETQYF.

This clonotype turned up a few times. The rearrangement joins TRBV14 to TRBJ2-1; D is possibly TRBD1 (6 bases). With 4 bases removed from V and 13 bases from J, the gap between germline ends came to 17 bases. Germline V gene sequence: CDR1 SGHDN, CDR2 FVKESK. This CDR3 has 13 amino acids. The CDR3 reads CASSLETLGAQFF. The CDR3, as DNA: TGTGCCAGCAGCCTCGAGACACTGGGGGCTCAGTTCTTC.

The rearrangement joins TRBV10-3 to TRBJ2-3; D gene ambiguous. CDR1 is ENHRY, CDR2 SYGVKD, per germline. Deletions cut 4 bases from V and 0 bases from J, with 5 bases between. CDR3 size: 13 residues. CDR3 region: CAISVGSTDTQYF. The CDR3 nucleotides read TGTGCCATCAGTGTTGGGAGCACAGATACGCAGTATTTT.

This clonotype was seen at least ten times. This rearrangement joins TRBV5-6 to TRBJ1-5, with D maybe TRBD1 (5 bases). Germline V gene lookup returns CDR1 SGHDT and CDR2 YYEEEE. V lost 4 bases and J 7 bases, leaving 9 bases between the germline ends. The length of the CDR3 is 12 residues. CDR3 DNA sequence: TGTGCCAGCAGCCGCCAGGGCCAGCCCCAGCATTTT. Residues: CASSRQGQPQHF.

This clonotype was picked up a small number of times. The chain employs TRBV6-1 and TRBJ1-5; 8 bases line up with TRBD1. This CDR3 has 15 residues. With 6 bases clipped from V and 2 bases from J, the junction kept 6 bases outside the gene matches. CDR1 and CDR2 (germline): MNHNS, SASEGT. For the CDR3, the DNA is TGTGCCAGCAGCCGGACAGGGCCGGGCAATCAGCCCCAGCATTTT. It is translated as CASSRTGPGNQPQHF.

As DNA, the CDR3 is TGTGCCAGCAGCTCAATCCAACCGGGACCAACGACCAGTGAGCAGTTCTTC. Translating it yields CASSSIQPGPTTSEQFF. The chain couples TRBV7-6 to TRBJ2-1; D possibly matches TRBD1 or TRBD2 (5 bases each). Trimming removed 4 bases at V and 9 bases at J, with 25 bases between. Germline V gene sequence: CDR1 SGHVS, CDR2 FNYEAQ. The CDR3 contains 17 residues.

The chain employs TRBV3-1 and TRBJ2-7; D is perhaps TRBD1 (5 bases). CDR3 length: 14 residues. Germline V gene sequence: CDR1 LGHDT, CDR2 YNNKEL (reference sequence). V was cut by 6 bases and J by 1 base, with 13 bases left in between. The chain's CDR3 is CASRPSTVSYEQYF. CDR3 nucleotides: TGTGCCAGCAGGCCTTCGACAGTATCCTACGAGCAGTACTTC.

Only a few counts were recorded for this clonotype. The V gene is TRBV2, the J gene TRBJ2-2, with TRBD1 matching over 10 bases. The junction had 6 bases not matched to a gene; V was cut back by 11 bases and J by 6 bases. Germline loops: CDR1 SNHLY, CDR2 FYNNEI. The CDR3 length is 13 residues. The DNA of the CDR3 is TGTGCCGGGAAAGGACAGGGGGCCGGGGAGCTGTTTTTT. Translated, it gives CAGKGQGAGELFF.

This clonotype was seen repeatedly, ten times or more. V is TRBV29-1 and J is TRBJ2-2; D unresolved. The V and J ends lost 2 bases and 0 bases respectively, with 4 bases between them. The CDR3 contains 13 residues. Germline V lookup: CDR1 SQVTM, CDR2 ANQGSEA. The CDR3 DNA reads TGCAGCGTTGAAAGAGCGAACACCGGGGAGCTGTTTTTT. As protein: CSVERANTGELFF.

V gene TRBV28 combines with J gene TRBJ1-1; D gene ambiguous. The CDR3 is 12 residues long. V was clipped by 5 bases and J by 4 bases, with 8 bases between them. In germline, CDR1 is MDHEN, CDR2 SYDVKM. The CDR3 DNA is TGTGCCAGCAGTAATCAAATCACTGAAGCTTTCTTT. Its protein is CASSNQITEAFF.

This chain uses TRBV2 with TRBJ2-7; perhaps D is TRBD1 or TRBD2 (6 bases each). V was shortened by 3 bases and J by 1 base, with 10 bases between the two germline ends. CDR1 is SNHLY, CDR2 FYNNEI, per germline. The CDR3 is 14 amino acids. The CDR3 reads CASSDAGTSYEQYF. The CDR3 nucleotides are TGTGCCAGCAGTGACGCGGGGACATCCTACGAGCAGTACTTC.

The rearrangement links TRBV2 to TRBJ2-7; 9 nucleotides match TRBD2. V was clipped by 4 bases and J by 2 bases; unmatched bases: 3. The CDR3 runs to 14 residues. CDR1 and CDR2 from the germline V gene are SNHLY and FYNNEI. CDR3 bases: TGTGCCAGCAGTGGATTAGCGGGGGCCTACGAGCAGTACTTC. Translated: CASSGLAGAYEQYF.

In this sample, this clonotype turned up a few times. In DNA form, the CDR3 reads TGTGCCAGCGGATTGGGGATGGGAACTGAAGCTTTCTTT. Its translation: CASGLGMGTEAFF. V gene TRBV7-9 combines with J gene TRBJ1-1, with no clear D. Germline CDR1 and CDR2: SEHNR and FQNEAQ (reference sequence). V was pared by 8 bases and J by 5 bases, with 15 bases between. CDR3 length: 13 residues.

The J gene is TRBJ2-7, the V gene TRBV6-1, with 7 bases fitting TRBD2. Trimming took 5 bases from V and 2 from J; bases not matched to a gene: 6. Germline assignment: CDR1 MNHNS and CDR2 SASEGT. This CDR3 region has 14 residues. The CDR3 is CASSTTSRPYEQYV. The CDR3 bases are TGTGCCAGCAGTACGACTAGCAGGCCCTACGAGCAGTACGTC.

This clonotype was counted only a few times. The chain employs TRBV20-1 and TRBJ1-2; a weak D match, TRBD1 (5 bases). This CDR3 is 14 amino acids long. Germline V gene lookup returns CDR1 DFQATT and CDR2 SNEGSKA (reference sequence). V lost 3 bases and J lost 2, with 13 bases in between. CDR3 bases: TGCAGTGCTAGTGAGGCAGGGAGGAACTATGGCTACACCTTC. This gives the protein CSASEAGRNYGYTF.